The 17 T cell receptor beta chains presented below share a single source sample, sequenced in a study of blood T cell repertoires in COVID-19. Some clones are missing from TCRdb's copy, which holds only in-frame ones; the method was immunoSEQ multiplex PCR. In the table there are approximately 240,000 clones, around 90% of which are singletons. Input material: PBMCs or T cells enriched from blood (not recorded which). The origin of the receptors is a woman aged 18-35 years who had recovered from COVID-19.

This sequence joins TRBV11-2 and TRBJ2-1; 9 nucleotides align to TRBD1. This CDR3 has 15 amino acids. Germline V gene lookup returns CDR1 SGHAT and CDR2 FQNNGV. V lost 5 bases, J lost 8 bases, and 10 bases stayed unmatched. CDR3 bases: TGTGCCAGCAGCCTATCCGGGACAGGGTCAGATGAGCAGTTCTTC. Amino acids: CASSLSGTGSDEQFF.

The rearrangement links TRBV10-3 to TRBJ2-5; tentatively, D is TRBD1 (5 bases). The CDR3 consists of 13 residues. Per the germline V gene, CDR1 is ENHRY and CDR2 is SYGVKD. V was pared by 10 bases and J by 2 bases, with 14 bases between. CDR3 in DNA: TGTGCCACGGCCGGGCAGGGACAAGAGACCCAGTACTTC. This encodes CATAGQGQETQYF.

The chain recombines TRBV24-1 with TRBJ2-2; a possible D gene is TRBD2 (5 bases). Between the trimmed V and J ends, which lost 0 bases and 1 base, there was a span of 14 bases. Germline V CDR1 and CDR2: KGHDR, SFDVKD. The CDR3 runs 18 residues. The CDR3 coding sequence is TGTGCCACCAGTGATTTGCCGATGGGTCGGGGGAACACCGGGGAGCTGTTTTTT. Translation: CATSDLPMGRGNTGELFF.

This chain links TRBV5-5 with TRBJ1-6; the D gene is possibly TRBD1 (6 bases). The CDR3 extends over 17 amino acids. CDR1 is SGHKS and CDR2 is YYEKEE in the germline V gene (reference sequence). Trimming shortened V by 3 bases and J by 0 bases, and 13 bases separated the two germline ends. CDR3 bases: TGTGCCAGCAGCTCTGACAGGCAGAGCTCCTATAATTCACCCCTCCACTTT. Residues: CASSSDRQSSYNSPLHF. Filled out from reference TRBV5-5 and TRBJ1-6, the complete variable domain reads DAGVTQSPTHLIKTRGQQVTLRCSPISGHKSVSWYQQVLGQGPQFIFQYYEKEERGRGNFPDRFSARQFPNYSSELNVNALLLGDSALYLCASSSDRQSSYNSPLHFGNGTRLTVT.

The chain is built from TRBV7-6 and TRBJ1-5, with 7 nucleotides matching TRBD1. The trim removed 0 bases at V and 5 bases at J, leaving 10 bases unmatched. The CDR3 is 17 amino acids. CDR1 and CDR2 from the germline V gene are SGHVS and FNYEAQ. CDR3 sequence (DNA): TGTGCCAGCAGCTTAGCCGAGGGTGGGGACAGCCATCAGCCCCAGCATTTT. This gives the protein CASSLAEGGDSHQPQHF.

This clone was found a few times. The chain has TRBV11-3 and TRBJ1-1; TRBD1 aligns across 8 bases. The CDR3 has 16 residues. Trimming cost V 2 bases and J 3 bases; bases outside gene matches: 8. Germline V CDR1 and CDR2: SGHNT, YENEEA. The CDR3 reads CASSLLDRTGYTEAFF. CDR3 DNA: TGTGCCAGCAGCTTACTTGACCGGACAGGGTACACTGAAGCTTTCTTT.

The CDR3 loop reads CASSFTTGMNTEAFF. In nucleotides, the CDR3 is TGCGCCAGCAGCTTCACGACAGGAATGAACACTGAAGCTTTCTTT. The rearrangement uses TRBV5-1 and TRBJ1-1; a possible D gene is TRBD1 (6 bases). V lost 2 bases and J lost 0, with 11 bases in between. The CDR3 is made up of 15 amino acids. The V gene's germline CDR1 is SGHRS and CDR2 YFSETQ.

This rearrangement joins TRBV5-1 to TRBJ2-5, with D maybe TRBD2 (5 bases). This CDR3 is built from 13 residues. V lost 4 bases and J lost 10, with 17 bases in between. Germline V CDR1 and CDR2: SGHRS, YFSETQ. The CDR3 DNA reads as TGCGCCAGCAGCCAGGTCCGGGGAGCGAGCCAGTACTTC. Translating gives CASSQVRGASQYF.

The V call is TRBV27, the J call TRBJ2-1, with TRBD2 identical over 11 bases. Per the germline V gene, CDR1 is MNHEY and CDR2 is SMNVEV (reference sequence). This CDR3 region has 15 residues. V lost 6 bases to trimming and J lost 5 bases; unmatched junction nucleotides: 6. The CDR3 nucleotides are TGTGCCAGCAGGAAACTAGCGGGGGCAGACAATGAGCAGTTCTTC. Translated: CASRKLAGADNEQFF.

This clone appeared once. This CDR3 is CATSRDRGFAEAFF. CDR3 nucleotides: TGTGCCACCAGCAGAGATAGGGGTTTCGCTGAAGCTTTCTTT. V and J are TRBV15 and TRBJ1-1; a possible D gene is TRBD1 (5 bases). Trimming stripped 0 bases from V and 6 bases from J, with 11 bases between. This CDR3 contains 14 residues. Germline CDR1 reads LNHNV; CDR2 reads YYDKDF (reference sequence).

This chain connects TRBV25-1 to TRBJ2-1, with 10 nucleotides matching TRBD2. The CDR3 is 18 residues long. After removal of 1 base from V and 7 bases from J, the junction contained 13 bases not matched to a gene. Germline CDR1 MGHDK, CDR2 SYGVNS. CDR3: CASSEFRASGGRSNEQFF. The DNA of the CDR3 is TGTGCCAGCAGTGAATTTAGGGCTAGCGGGGGCCGCTCGAATGAGCAGTTCTTC.

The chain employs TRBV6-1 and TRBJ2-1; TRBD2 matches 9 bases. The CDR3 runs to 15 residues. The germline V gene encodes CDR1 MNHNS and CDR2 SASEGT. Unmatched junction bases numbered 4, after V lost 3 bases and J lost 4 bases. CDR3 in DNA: TGTGCCAGCAGTGAGGCCCTAGCGGGGTACAATGAGCAGTTCTTC. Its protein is CASSEALAGYNEQFF.

The CDR3 nucleotides read TGTGCCAGCAGCTTAAGGGACAACCCCTACGAGCAGTACTTC. Residues: CASSLRDNPYEQYF. The chain carries TRBV11-2 and TRBJ2-7, with D possibly TRBD1 on 6 matching bases. CDR3 length: 14 residues. V shed 2 bases and J shed 2 bases, with 10 bases lying between them. Germline-derived CDR1 and CDR2 are SGHAT and FQNNGV. Using reference TRBV11-2 and TRBJ2-7 for the parts outside the CDR3, the full variable domain is EAGVAQSPRYKIIEKRQSVAFWCNPISGHATLYWYQQILGQGPKLLIQFQNNGVVDDSQLPKDRFSAERLKGVDSTLKIQPAKLEDSAVYLCASSLRDNPYEQYFGPGTRLTVT.

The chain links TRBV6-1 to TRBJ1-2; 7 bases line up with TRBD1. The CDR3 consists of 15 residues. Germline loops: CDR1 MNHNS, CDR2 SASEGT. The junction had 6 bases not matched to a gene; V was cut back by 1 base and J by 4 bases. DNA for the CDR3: TGTGCCAGCAGTGAAGAGGGGGCTTCGGTCTATGGCTACACCTTC. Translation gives CASSEEGASVYGYTF.

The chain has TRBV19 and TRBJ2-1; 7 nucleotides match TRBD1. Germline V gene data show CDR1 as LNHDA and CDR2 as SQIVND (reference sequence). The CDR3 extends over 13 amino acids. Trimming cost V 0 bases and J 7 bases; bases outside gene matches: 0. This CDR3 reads CASSIDRGNEQFF. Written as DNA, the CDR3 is TGTGCCAGTAGTATAGACAGGGGGAATGAGCAGTTCTTC.

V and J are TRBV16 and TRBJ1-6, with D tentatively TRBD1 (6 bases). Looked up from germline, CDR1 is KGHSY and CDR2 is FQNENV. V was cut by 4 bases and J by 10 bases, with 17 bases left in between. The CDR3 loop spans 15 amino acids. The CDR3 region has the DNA TGTGCCAGCAGCCGGGAGATCCAGGGGCGATCACCCCTCCACTTT. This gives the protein CASSREIQGRSPLHF.

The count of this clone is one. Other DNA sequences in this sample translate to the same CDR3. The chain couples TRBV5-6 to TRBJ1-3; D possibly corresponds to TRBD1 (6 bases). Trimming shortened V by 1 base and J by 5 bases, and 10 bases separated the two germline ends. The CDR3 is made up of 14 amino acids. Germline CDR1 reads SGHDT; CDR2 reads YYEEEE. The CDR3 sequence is CASSLRRGRNTIYF. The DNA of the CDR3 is TGTGCCAGCAGCTTGCGCAGGGGTAGAAACACCATATATTTT.